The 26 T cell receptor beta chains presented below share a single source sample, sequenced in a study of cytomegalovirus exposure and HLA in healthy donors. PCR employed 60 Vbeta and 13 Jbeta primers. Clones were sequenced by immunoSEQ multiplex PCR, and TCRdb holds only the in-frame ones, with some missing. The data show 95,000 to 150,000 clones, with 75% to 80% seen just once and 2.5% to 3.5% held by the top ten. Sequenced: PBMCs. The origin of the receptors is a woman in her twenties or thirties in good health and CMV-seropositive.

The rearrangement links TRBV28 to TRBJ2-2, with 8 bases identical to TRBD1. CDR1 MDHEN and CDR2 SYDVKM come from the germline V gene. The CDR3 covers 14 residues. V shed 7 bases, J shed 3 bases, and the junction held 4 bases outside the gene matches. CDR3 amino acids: CASKRTGYTGELFF. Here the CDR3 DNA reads TGTGCCAGCAAAAGGACAGGGTACACCGGGGAGCTGTTTTTT.

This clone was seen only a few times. Written as DNA, the CDR3 is TGTGCCAGCAGCGCCACACCTAGCGGGAGCGACGAGCAGTACTTC. Protein sequence: CASSATPSGSDEQYF. The J gene is TRBJ2-7, the V gene TRBV9; TRBD2 aligns across 10 bases. The germline V gene has CDR1 SGDLS and CDR2 YYNGEE. The CDR3 is made up of 15 amino acids. The ends lost 3 bases at V and 5 bases at J; junction bases unmatched: 8.

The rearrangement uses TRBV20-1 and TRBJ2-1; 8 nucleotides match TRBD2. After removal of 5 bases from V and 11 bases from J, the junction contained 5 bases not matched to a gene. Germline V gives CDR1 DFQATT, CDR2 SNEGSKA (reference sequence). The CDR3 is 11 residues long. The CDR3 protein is CSARGGSKQFF. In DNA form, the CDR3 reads TGCAGTGCTCGGGGGGGTAGCAAGCAGTTCTTC.

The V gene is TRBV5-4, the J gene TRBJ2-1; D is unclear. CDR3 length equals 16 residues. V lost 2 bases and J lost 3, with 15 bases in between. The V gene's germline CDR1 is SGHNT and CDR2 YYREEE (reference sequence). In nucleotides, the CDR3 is TGTGCCAGCAGCTTCTCTTTGCGACAAAGCTACAATGAGCAGTTCTTC. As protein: CASSFSLRQSYNEQFF.

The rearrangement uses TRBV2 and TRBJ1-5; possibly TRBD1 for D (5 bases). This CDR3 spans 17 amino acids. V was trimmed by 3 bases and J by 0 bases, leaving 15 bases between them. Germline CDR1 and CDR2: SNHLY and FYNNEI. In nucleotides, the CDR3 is TGTGCCAGCAGTGACGCCAGGACATTTTATAGCAATCAGCCCCAGCATTTT. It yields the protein CASSDARTFYSNQPQHF.

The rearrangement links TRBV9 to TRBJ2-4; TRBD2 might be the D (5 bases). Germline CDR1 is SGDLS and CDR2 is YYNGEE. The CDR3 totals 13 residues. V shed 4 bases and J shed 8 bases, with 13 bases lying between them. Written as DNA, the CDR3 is TGTGCCAGCAGCCCCCATGGAGGTGACATTCAGTACTTC. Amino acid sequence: CASSPHGGDIQYF.

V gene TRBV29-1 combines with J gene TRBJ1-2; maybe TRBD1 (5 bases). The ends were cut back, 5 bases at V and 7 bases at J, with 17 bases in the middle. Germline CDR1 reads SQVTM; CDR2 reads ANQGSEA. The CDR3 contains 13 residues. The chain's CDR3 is CSVLPDTARGYTF. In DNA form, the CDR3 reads TGCAGCGTTCTTCCGGACACTGCTCGTGGCTACACCTTC.

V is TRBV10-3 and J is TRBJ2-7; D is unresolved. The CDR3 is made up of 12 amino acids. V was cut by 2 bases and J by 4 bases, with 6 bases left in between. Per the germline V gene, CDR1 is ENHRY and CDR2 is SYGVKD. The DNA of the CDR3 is TGTGCCATCAGTGAGCTGGAGTACGAGCAGTACTTC. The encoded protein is CAISELEYEQYF.

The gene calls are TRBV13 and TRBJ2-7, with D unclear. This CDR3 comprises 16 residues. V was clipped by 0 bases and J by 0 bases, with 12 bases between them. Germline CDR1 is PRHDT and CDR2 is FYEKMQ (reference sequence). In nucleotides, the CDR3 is TGTGCCAGCAGCTTAGGCCTAGGTTTCAACTCCTACGAGCAGTACTTC. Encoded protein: CASSLGLGFNSYEQYF.

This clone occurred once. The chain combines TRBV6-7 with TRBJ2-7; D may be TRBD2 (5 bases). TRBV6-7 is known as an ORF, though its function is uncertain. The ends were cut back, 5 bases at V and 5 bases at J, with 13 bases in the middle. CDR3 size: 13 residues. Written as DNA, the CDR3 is TGTGCCAGCAGTCCCTTGGCGGAGGACGAGCAGTACTTC. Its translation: CASSPLAEDEQYF.

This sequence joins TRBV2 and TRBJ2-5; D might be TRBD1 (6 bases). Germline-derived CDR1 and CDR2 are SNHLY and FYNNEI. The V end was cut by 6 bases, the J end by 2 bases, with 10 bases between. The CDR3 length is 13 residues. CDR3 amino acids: CASRRGQQETQYF. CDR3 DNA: TGTGCCAGCAGAAGGGGACAACAAGAGACCCAGTACTTC.

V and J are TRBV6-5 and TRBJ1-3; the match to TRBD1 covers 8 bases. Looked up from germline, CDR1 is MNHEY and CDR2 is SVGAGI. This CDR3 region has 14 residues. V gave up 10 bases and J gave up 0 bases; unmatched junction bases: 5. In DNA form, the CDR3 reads TGTGCCACGGGGGACAGGACCTCTGGAAACACCATATATTTT. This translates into CATGDRTSGNTIYF.

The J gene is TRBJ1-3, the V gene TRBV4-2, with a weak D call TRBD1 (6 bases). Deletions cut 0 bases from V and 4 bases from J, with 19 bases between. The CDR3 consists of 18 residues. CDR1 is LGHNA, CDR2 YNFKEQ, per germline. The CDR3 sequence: CASSQDYYPGVAGNTIYF. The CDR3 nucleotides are TGTGCCAGCAGCCAAGATTACTATCCAGGGGTTGCCGGAAACACCATATATTTT.

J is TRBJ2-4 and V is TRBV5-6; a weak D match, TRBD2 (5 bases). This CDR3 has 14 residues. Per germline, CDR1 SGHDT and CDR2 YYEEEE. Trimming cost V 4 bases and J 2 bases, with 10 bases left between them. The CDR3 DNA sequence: TGTGCCAGCAGCAACACTAGAACCAAAAACATTCAGTACTTC. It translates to CASSNTRTKNIQYF.

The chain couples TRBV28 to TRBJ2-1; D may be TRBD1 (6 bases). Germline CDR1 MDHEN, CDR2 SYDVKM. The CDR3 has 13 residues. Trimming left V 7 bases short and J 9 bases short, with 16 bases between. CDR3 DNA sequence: TGTGCCAGCACGGCAGGGGCCCGGGGTGAGCAGTTCTTC. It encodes CASTAGARGEQFF.

For the CDR3, the DNA is TGCGCCAGCAGCCTTAATCGACCGGGACAGTCCCTCTCTGGGGCCAACGTCCTGACTTTC. Protein: CASSLNRPGQSLSGANVLTF. The chain uses TRBV4-3 and TRBJ2-6; TRBD1 matches at 7 bases. The junction had 15 bases not matched to a gene; V was cut back by 4 bases and J by 0 bases. Germline CDR1 reads LGHNA; CDR2 reads YSLEER. CDR3 size: 20 residues.

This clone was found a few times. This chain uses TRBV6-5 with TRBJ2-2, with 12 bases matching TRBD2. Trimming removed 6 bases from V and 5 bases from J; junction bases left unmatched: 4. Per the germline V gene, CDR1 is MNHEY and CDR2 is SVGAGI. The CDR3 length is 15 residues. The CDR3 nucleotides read TGTGCCAGCAGGGGGACTAGCGGGTTAACCGGGGAGCTGTTTTTT. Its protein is CASRGTSGLTGELFF.

CDR3 protein: CASSKDRGANYGYTF. The CDR3 DNA reads as TGTGCCAGCAGCAAAGACAGGGGCGCGAACTATGGCTACACCTTC. The genes are TRBV9 and TRBJ1-2, with 8 bases that match TRBD1. V trimming: 4 bases; J trimming: 2 bases; junction bases outside the gene matches: 7. Germline V gene data show CDR1 as SGDLS and CDR2 as YYNGEE. This CDR3 comprises 15 residues. Full variable domain (outside the CDR3, taken from reference TRBV9 and TRBJ1-2): DSGVTQTPKHLITATGQRVTLRCSPRSGDLSVYWYQQSLDQGLQFLIQYYNGEERAKGNILERFSAQQFPDLHSELNLSSLELGDSALYFCASSKDRGANYGYTFGSGTRLTVV.

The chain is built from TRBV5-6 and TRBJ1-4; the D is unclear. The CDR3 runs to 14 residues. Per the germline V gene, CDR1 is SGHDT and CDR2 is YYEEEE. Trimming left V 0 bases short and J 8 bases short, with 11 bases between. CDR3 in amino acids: CASSLARIGEKLFF. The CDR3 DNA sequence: TGTGCCAGCAGCTTGGCCAGGATTGGGGAAAAACTGTTTTTT. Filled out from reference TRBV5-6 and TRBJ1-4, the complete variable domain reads DAGVTQSPTHLIKTRGQQVTLRCSPKSGHDTVSWYQQALGQGPQFIFQYYEEEERQRGNFPDRFSGHQFPNYSSELNVNALLLGDSALYLCASSLARIGEKLFFGSGTQLSVL.

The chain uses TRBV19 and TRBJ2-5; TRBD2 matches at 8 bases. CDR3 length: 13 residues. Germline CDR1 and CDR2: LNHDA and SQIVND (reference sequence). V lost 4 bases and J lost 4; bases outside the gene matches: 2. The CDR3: CASSNSGVETQYF. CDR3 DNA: TGTGCCAGTAGTAATAGCGGGGTAGAGACCCAGTACTTC.

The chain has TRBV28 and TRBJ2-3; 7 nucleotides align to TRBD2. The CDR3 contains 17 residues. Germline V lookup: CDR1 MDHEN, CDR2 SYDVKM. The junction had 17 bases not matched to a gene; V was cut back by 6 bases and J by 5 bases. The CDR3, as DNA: TGTGCCAGCAGCTCCCCCCGTCTTGGGGGGGGAAGAGATACGCAGTATTTT. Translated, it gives CASSSPRLGGGRDTQYF. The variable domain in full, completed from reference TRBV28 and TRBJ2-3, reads DVKVTQSSRYLVKRTGEKVFLECVQDMDHENMFWYRQDPGLGLRLIYFSYDVKMKEKGDIPEGYSVSREKKERFSLILESASTNQTSMYLCASSSPRLGGGRDTQYFGPGTRLTVL.

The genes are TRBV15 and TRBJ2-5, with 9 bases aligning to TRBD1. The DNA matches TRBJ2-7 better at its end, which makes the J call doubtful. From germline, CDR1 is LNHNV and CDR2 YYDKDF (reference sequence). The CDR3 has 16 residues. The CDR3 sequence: CATSRGGGQGGGEQYF. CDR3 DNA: TGTGCCACCAGCAGAGGGGGGGGACAGGGAGGAGGCGAGCAGTACTTC.

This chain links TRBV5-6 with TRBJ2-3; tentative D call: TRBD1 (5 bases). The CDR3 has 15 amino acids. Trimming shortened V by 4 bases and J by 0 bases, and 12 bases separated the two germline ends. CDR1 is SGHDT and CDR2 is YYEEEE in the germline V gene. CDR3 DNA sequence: TGTGCCAGCAGCCCTGGGGCAGGGAGCACAGATACGCAGTATTTT. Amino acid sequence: CASSPGAGSTDTQYF.

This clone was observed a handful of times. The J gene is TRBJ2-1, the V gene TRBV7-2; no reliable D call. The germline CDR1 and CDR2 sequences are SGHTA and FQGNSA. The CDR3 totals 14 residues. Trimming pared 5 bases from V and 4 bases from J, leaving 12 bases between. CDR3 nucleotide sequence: TGTGCCAGCAGCCCCAGTTTGTCGTACAATGAGCAGTTCTTC. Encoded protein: CASSPSLSYNEQFF.

The CDR3, as DNA: TGTGCCAGCAGTCCGAACTCCCCGAACACTGAAGCTTTCTTT. It specifies CASSPNSPNTEAFF. The genes are TRBV25-1 and TRBJ1-1; D is uncertain. CDR1 is MGHDK, CDR2 SYGVNS, per germline. The CDR3 runs to 14 residues. Between the trimmed V and J ends, which lost 5 bases and 1 base, there was a span of 11 bases.

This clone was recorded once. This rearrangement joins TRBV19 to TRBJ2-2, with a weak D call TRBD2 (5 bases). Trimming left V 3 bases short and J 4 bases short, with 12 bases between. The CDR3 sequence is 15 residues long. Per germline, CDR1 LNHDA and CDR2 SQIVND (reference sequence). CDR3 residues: CASSIAGPVTGELFF. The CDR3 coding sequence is TGTGCCAGTAGTATTGCGGGCCCAGTCACCGGGGAGCTGTTTTTT.